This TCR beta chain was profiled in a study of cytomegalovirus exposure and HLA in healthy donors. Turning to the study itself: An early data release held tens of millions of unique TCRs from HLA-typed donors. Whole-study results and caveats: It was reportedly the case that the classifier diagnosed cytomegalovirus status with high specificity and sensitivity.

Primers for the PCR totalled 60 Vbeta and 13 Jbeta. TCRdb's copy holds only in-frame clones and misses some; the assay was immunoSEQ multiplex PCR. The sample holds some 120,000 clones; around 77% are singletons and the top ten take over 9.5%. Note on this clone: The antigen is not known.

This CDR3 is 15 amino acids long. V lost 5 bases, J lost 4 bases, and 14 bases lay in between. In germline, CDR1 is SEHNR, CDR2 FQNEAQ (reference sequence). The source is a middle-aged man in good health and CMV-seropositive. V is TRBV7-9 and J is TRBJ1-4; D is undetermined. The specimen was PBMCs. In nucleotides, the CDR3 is TGTGCCAGCAGCAAGGGAGGCCAGTTTAATGAAAAACTGTTTTTT. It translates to CASSKGGQFNEKLFF. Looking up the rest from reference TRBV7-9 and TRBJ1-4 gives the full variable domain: DTGVSQNPRHKITKRGQNVTFRCDPISEHNRLYWYRQTLGQGPEFLTYFQNEAQLEKSRLLSDRFSAERPKGSFSTLEIQRTEQGDSAMYLCASSKGGQFNEKLFFGSGTQLSVL.